This TCR beta chain was obtained from a study of graft-versus-host responses after intestinal transplantation. Background on the study: The recipients all started with anti-thymocyte globulin induction and then took tacrolimus and steroids for 3 to 4 years.

Study results and caveats: Allografts of patients with graft-donor T cell macrochimerism showed high graft-versus-host to host-versus-graft clone ratios.

Concerning this clone: As yet, its antigen is unknown.

CDR1 and CDR2 from the germline V gene are MNHNS and SASEGT. The CDR3 covers 16 residues. V was cut by 3 bases and J by 3 bases, with 17 bases left in between. The data were produced by immunoSEQ multiplex PCR, yet TCRdb's version contains in-frame clones alone and is incomplete. Here the sample spans about 69,000 clones, just under 95% being singletons. The receptor comes from a human patient who received an intestinal transplant, so some T cells may come from the graft donor. This rearrangement joins TRBV6-1 to TRBJ1-1; the D gene is possibly TRBD1 (5 bases). The sequenced sample was bone marrow, obtained approximately 740 days after intestinal transplantation. The CDR3 sequence: CASSDLARREDTEAFF. The CDR3, as DNA: TGTGCCAGCAGTGATTTGGCTCGCAGGGAAGACACTGAAGCTTTCTTT.